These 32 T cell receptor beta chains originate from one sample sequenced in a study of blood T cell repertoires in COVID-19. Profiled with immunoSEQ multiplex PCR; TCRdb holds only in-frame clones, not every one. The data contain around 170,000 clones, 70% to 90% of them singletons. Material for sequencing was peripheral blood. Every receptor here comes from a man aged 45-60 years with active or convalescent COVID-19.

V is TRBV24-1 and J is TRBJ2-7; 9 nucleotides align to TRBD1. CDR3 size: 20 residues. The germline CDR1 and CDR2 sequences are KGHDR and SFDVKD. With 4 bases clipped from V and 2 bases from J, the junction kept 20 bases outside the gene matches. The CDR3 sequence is CATSEDPRDRVTPIPYEQYF. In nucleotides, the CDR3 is TGTGCCACCAGTGAAGATCCCCGGGACAGGGTTACCCCTATCCCCTACGAGCAGTACTTC.

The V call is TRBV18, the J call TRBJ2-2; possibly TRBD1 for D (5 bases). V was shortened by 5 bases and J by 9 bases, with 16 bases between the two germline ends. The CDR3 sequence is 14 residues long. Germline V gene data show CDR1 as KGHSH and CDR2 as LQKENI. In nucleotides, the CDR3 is TGTGCCAGCTCAACTTACGCTGGGGCCCGGGAGCTGTTTTTT. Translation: CASSTYAGARELFF. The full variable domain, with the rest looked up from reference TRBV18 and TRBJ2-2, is NAGVMQNPRHLVRRRGQEARLRCSPMKGHSHVYWYRQLPEEGLKFMVYLQKENIIDESGMPKERFSAEFPKEGPSILRIQQVVRGDSAAYFCASSTYAGARELFFGEGSRLTVL.

The CDR3 region is CASSSRWTSVTYEQYF. CDR3 in DNA: TGTGCCAGTAGTTCAAGGTGGACTAGCGTAACCTACGAGCAGTACTTC. The chain uses TRBV19 and TRBJ2-7; 9 positions agree with TRBD2. Germline V CDR1 and CDR2: LNHDA, SQIVND (reference sequence). CDR3 length: 16 amino acids. V trimming: 5 bases; J trimming: 2 bases; junction bases outside the gene matches: 10.

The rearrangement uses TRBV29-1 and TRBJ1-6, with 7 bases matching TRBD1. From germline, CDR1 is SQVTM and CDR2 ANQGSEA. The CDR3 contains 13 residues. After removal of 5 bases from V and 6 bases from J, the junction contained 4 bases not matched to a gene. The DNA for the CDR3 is TGCAGCGTTAAGGGGGCGGGTAATTCACCCCTCCACTTT. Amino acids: CSVKGAGNSPLHF.

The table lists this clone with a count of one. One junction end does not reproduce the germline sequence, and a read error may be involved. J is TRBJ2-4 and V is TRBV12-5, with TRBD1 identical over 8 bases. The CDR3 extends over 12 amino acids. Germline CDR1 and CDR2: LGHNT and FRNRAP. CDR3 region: CASGSDRELYHF. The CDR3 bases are TGTGCTAGTGGTTCGGACAGGGAGCTTTATCACTTC.

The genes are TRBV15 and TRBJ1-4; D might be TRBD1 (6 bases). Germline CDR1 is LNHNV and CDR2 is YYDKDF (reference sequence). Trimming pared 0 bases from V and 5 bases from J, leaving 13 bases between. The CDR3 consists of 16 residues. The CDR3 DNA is TGTGCCACCAGCAGAGATTTGGGGGCCACCAATGAAAAACTGTTTTTT. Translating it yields CATSRDLGATNEKLFF.

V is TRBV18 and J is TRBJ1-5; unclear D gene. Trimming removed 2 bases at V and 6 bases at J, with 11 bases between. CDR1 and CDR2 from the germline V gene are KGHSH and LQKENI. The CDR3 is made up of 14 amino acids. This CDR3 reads CASSPRERPQPQHF. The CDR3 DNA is TGTGCCAGCTCACCAAGGGAGAGACCTCAGCCCCAGCATTTT.

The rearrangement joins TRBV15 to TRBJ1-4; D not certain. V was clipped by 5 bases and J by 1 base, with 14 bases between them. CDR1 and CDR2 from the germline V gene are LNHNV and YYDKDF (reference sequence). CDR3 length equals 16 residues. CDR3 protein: CATSPSWGVTNEKLFF. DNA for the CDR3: TGTGCCACCAGCCCAAGTTGGGGAGTAACTAATGAAAAACTGTTTTTT.

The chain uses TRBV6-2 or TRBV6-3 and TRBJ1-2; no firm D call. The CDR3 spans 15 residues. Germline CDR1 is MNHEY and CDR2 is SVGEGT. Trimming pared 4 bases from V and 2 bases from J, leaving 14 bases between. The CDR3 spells CASSLMALRNYGYTF. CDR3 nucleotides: TGTGCCAGCAGTTTAATGGCTTTACGAAACTATGGCTACACCTTC.

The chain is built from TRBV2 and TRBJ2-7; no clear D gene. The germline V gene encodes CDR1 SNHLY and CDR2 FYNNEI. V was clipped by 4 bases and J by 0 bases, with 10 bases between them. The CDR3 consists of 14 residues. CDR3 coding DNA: TGTGCCAGCAGTGCCCGACAAAACTCCTACGAGCAGTACTTC. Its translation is CASSARQNSYEQYF.

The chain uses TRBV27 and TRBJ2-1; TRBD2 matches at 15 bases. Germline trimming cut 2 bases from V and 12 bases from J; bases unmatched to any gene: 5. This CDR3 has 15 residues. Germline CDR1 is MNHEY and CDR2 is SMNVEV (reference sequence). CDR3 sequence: CASSLAGLAGGSQFF. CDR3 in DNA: TGTGCCAGCAGTTTAGCAGGACTAGCGGGAGGGTCGCAGTTCTTC.

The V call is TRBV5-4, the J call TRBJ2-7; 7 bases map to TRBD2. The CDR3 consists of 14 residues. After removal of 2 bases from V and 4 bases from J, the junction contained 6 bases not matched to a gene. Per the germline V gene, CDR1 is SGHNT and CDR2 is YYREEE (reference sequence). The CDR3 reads CASSLFGGSYEQYF. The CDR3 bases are TGTGCCAGCAGCTTATTCGGGGGGTCTTACGAGCAGTACTTC.

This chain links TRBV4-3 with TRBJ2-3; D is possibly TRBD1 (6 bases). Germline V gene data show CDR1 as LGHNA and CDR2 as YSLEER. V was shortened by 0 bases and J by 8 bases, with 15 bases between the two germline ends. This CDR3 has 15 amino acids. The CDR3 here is CASSQDWTASGTQYF. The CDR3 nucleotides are TGCGCCAGCAGCCAAGATTGGACAGCAAGCGGTACGCAGTATTTT.

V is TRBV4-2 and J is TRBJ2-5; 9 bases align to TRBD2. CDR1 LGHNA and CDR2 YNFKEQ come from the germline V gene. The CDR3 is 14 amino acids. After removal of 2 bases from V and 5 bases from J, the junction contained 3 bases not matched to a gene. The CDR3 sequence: CASSQSSGRETQYF. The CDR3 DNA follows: TGTGCCAGCAGCCAATCAAGCGGGAGGGAGACCCAGTACTTC.

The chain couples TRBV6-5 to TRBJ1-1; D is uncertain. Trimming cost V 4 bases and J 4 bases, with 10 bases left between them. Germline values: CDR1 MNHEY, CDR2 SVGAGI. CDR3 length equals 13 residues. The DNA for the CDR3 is TGTGCCAGCAGTTTCCCCGAGGGCACTGAAGCTTTCTTT. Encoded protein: CASSFPEGTEAFF.

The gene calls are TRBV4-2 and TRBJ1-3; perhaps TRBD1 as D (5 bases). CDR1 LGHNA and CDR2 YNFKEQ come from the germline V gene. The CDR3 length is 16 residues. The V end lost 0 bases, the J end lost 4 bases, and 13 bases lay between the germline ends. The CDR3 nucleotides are TGTGCCAGCAGCCAAGACGGGGGTAGTTGGGGAAACACCATATATTTT. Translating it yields CASSQDGGSWGNTIYF.

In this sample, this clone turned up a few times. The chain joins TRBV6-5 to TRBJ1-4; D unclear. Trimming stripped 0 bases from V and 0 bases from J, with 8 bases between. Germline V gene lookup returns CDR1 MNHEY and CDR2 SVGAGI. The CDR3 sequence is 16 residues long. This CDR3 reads CASSYSWRATNEKLFF. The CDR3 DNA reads TGTGCCAGCAGTTACTCCTGGCGGGCAACTAATGAAAAACTGTTTTTT.

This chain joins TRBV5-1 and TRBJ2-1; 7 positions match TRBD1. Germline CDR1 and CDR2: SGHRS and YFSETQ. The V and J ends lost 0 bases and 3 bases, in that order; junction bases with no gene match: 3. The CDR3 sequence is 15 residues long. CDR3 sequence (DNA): TGCGCCAGCAGCTTGGGGGGACAGAGCTACAATGAGCAGTTCTTC. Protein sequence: CASSLGGQSYNEQFF. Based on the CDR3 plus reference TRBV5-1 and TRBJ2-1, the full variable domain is KAGVTQTPRYLIKTRGQQVTLSCSPISGHRSVSWYQQTPGQGLQFLFEYFSETQRNKGNFPGRFSGRQFSNSRSEMNVSTLELGDSALYLCASSLGGQSYNEQFFGPGTRLTVL.

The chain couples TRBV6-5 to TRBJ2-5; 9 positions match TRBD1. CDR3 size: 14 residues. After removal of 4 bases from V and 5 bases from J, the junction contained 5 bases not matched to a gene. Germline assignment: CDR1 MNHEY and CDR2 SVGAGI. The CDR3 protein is CASSLNRGRETQYF. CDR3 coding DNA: TGTGCCAGCAGTTTAAACAGGGGGCGCGAGACCCAGTACTTC.

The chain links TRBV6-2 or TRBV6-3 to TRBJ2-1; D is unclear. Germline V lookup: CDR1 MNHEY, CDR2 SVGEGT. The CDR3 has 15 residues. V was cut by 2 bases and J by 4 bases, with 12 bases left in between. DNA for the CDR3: TGTGCCAGCAGTTACATCAGCGTGGAATACAATGAGCAGTTCTTC. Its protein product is CASSYISVEYNEQFF.

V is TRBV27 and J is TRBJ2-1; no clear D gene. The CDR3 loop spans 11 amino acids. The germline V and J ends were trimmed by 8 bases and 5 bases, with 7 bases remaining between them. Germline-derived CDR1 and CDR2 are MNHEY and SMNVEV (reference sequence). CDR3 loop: CASFSDNEQFF. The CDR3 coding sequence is TGTGCCAGCTTTTCTGACAATGAGCAGTTCTTC.

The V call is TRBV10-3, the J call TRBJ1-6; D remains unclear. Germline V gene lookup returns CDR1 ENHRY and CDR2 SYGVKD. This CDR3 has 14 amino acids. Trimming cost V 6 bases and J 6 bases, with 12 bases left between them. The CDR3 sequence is CAISLDAGNSPLHF. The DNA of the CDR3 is TGTGCCATCAGCCTAGATGCTGGTAATTCACCCCTCCACTTT.

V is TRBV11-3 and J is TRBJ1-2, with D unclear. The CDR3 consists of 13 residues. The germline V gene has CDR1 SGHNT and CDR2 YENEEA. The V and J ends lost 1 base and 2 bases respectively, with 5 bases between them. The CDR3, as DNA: TGTGCCAGCAGCTTAGGTCCGAACTATGGCTACACCTTC. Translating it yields CASSLGPNYGYTF. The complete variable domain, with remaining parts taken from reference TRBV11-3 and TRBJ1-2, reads EAGVVQSPRYKIIEKKQPVAFWCNPISGHNTLYWYLQNLGQGPELLIRYENEEAVDDSQLPKDRFSAERLKGVDSTLKIQPAELGDSAVYLCASSLGPNYGYTFGSGTRLTVV.

CDR3 in amino acids: CATCGHPGTEAFF. Here the CDR3 DNA reads TGTGCCACCTGCGGCCATCCGGGCACTGAAGCTTTCTTT. The V gene is TRBV24-1, the J gene TRBJ1-1; D remains ambiguous. V was clipped by 9 bases and J by 4 bases, with 14 bases between them. From germline, CDR1 is KGHDR and CDR2 SFDVKD. This CDR3 region has 13 residues.

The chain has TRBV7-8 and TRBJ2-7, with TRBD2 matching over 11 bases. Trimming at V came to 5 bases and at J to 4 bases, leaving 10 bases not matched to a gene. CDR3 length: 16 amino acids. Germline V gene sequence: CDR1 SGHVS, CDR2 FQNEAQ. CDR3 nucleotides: TGTGCCAGCAGCGCCTACCGACTAGCGGGAAAGTACGAGCAGTACTTC. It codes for CASSAYRLAGKYEQYF.

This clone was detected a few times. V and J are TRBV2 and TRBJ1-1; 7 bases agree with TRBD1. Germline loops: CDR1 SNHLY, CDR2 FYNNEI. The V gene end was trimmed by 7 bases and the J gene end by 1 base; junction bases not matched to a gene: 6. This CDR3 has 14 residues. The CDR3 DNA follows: TGTGCCAGCACCCAGACAGGGACGAACACTGAAGCTTTCTTT. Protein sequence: CASTQTGTNTEAFF.

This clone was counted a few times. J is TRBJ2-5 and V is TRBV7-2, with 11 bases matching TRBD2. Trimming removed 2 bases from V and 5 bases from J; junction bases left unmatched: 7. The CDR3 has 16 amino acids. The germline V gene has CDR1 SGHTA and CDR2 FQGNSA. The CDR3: CASSLFSGGAGETQYF. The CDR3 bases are TGTGCCAGCAGCTTATTTAGCGGGGGGGCCGGTGAGACCCAGTACTTC.

DNA of the CDR3: TGTGCTACTAGCGGGAGGGCCAGGGTTGGAGATACGCAGTATTTT. The encoded protein is CATSGRARVGDTQYF. The rearrangement links TRBV7-8 to TRBJ2-3; 13 bases are a match to TRBD2. The CDR3 covers 15 residues. Looked up from germline, CDR1 is SGHVS and CDR2 is FQNEAQ.

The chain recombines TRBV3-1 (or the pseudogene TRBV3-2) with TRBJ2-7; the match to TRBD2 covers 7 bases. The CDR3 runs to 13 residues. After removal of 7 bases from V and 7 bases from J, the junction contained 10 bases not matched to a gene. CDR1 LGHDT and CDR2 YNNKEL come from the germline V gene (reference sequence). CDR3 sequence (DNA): TGTGCCAGCATTGGGGCCCTCGGGAGGGAGCAGTACTTC. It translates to CASIGALGREQYF.

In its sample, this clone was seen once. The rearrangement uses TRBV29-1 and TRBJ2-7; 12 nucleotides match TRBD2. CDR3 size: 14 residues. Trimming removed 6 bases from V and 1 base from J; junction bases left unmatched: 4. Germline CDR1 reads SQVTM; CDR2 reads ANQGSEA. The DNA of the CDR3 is TGCAGCGTGCTTGGACTAGCGGGATCCTACGAGCAGTACTTC. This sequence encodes CSVLGLAGSYEQYF.

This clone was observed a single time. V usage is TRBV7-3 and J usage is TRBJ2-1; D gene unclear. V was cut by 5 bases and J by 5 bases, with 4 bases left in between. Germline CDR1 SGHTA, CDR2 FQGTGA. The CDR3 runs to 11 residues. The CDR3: CASSRDNEQFF. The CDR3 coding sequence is TGTGCCAGCAGCCGAGACAATGAGCAGTTCTTC.

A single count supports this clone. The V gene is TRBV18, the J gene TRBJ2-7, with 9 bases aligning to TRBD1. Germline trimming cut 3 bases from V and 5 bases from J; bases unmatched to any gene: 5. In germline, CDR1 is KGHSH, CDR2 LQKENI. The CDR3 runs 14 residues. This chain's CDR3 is CASSPRTGDDEQYF. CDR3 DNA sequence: TGTGCCAGCTCACCCCGGACAGGGGATGACGAGCAGTACTTC. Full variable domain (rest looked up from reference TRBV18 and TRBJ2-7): NAGVMQNPRHLVRRRGQEARLRCSPMKGHSHVYWYRQLPEEGLKFMVYLQKENIIDESGMPKERFSAEFPKEGPSILRIQQVVRGDSAAYFCASSPRTGDDEQYFGPGTRLTVT.